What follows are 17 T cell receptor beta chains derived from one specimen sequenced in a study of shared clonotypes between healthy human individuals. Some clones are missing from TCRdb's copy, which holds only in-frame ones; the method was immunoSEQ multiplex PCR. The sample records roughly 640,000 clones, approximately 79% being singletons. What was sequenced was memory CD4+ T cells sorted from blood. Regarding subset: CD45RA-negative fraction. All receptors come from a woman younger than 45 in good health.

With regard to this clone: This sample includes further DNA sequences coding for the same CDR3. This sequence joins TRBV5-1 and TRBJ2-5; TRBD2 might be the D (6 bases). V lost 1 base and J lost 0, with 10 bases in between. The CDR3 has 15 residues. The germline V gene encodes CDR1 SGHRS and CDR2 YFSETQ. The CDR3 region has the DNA TGCGCCAGCAGCTTGCTAGCGCCTTACCAAGAGACCCAGTACTTC. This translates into CASSLLAPYQETQYF.

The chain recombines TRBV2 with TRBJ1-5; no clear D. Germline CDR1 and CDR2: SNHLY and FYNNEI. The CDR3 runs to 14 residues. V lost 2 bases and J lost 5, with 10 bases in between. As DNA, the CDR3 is TGTGCCAGCAGTGAAATTCCCACCCATCAGCCCCAGCATTTT. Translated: CASSEIPTHQPQHF.

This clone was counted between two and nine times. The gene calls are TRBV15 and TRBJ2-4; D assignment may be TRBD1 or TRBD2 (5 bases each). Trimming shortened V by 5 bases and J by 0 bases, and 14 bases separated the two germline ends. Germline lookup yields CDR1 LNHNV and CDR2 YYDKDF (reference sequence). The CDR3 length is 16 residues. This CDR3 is CATSSRDAAAKNIQYF. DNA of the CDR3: TGTGCCACCAGCTCCCGGGACGCGGCAGCCAAAAACATTCAGTACTTC.

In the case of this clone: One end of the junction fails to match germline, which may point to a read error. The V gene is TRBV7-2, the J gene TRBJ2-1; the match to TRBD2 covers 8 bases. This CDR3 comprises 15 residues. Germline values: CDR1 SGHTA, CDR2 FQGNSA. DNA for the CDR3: TGTGCCAGCAGCCTAGCCGGGACTAGGTTCCATGAGCAGTTCTTC. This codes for CASSLAGTRFHEQFF.

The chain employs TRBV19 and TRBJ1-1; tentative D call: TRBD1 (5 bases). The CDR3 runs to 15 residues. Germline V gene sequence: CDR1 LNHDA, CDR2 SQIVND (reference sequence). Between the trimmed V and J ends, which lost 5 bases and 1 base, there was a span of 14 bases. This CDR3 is CASSAAQGRNTEAFF. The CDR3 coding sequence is TGTGCCAGTAGTGCGGCTCAGGGTCGGAACACTGAAGCTTTCTTT.

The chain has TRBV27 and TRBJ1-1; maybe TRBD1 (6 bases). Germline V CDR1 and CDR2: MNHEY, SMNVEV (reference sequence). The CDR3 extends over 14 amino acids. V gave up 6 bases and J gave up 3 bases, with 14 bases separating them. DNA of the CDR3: TGTGCCAGCAGGCTAGGTAGGGGGTACACTGAAGCTTTCTTT. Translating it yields CASRLGRGYTEAFF.

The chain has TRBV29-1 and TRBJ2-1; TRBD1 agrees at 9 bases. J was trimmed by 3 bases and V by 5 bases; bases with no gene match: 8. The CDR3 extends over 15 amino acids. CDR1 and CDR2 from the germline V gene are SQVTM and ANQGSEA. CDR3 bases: TGCAGCGTTTCAGGCGGGACAGGGATCTACAATGAGCAGTTCTTC. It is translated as CSVSGGTGIYNEQFF.

The DNA of the CDR3 is TGCAGCGTTGGTCCTCGACTAGTCCCTACCTACGAGCAGTACTTC. This codes for CSVGPRLVPTYEQYF. The J gene is TRBJ2-7, the V gene TRBV29-1; TRBD2 is a possible D gene (6 bases). Trimming removed 4 bases from V and 2 bases from J, with 18 bases in between. CDR1 and CDR2 (germline): SQVTM, ANQGSEA. This CDR3 comprises 15 residues.

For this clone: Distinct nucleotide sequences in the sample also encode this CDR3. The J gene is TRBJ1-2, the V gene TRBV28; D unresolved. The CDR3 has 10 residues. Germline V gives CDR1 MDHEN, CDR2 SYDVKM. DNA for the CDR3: TGTGCTTCTAGGGACTATGGCTACACCTTC. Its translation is CASRDYGYTF.

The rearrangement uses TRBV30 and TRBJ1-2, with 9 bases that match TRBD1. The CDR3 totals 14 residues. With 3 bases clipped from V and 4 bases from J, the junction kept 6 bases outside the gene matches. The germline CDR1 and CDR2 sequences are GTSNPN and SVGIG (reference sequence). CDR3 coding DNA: TGTGCCTGGAGCCGACAGGGGGAAGTCTATGGCTACACCTTC. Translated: CAWSRQGEVYGYTF.

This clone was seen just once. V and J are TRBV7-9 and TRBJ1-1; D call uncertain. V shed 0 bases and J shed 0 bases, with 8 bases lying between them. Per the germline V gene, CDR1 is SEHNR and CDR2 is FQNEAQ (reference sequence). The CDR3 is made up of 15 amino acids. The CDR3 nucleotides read TGTGCCAGCAGCTTAGCGGGCAGGCTGAACACTGAAGCTTTCTTT. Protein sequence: CASSLAGRLNTEAFF.

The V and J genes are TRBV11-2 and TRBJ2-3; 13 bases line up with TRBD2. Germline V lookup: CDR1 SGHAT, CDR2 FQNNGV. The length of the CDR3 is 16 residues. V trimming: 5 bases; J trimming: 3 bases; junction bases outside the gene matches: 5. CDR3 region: CASSKLAGGPTDTQYF. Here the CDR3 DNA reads TGTGCCAGCAGCAAACTAGCGGGAGGGCCGACAGATACGCAGTATTTT.

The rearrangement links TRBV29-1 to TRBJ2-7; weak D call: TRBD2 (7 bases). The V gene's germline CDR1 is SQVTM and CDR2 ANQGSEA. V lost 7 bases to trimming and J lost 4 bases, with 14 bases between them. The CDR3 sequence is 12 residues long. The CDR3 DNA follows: TGCAGCGCTGCGGGGGCGGGTTACGAGCAGTACTTC. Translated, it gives CSAAGAGYEQYF.

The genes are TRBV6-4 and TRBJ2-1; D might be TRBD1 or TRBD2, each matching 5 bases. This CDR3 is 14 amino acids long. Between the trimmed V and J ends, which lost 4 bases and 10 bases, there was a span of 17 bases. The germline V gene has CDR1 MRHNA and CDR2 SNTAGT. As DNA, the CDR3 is TGTGCCAGCAGTGTAACCAGGGACCAAGGAGAGCAGTTCTTC. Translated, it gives CASSVTRDQGEQFF.

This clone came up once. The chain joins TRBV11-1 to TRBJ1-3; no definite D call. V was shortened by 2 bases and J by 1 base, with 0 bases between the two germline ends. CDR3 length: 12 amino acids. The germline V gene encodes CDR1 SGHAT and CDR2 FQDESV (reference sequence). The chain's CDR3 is CASSLSGNTIYF. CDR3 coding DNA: TGTGCCAGCAGCTTATCTGGAAACACCATATATTTT.

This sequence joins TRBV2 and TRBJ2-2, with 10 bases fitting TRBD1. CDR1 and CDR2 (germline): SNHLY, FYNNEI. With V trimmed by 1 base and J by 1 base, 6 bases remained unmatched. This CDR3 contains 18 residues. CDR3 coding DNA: TGTGCCAGCAGTGAAGGCGGGACAGGGGCGGGGAACACCGGGGAGCTGTTTTTT. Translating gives CASSEGGTGAGNTGELFF.

CDR3 bases: TGTGCCATCAGTGAGGGGGACGCCGGGACAAAGTACTTC. It translates to CAISEGDAGTKYF. The rearrangement joins TRBV10-3 to TRBJ2-7; D possibly corresponds to TRBD1 (6 bases). V lost 2 bases, J lost 11 bases, and 16 bases lay in between. Germline V gene data show CDR1 as ENHRY and CDR2 as SYGVKD. The CDR3 runs 13 residues.